This TCR beta chain was sequenced during a study of T cells after yellow fever vaccination. Study as a whole: Each low-cell-number fraction was prepared by means of SMART-Seq v4 Ultra Low Input. General study findings and limits: Boosting was followed by the reappearance of most primary-vaccination clones (roughly 95% CD4, about 90% CD8).

CDR1 is DFQATT and CDR2 is SNEGSKA in the germline V gene (reference sequence). The CDR3 loop spans 12 amino acids. TCRdb recomputed calls from the 5' RACE reads with MiXCR, one row per CDR3 protein. The table includes roughly 500,000 distinct CDR3 sequences, about 19% detected once. As for this clonotype: What it recognizes is unknown.

The sample here was PBMCs, taken 15 days after the yellow fever booster vaccination. This chain connects TRBV20-1 to TRBJ2-7; 8 bases are a match to TRBD2. This TCR derives from a man aged 30-40 years who received the YFV17D yellow fever vaccine. The CDR3 here is CSGGESRAEQYF. CDR3 sequence (DNA): TGCAGCGGGGGGGAAAGCAGGGCCGAGCAGTACTTC.